The 11 T cell receptor beta chains given below trace back to one sample, sequenced in a study of T cell responses to AZD1222 COVID-19 vaccine. Using immunoSEQ multiplex PCR, the repertoire was profiled, and TCRdb retains in-frame clones only, with some absent. The sample includes around 110,000 clones, 88% of them seen just once. The sample was peripheral blood, taken on day 0 of AZD1222 vaccination. The origin of the receptors is an adult in good health.

Regarding this clone: This sample also contains other DNA sequences that code for the same CDR3. This chain links TRBV11-2 with TRBJ2-5; 7 bases align to TRBD2. The length of the CDR3 is 15 residues. J lost 4 bases, V lost 3 bases, and 8 bases had no gene match. Germline CDR1 and CDR2: SGHAT and FQNNGV. The CDR3 DNA sequence: TGTGCCAGCAGCTTCCCCAGCGGGGTGGGAGAGACCCAGTACTTC. Translation gives CASSFPSGVGETQYF.

The chain is built from TRBV10-3 and TRBJ1-2; 8 bases match TRBD1. Per germline, CDR1 ENHRY and CDR2 SYGVKD. The ends lost 9 bases at V and 6 bases at J; junction bases unmatched: 9. The CDR3 is 13 amino acids. The DNA for the CDR3 is TGTGCCATTCAGCAGGGGGCGGAGGATGGCTACACCTTC. It translates to CAIQQGAEDGYTF.

The J gene is TRBJ1-1, the V gene TRBV18; 8 positions match TRBD1. The CDR3 has 17 residues. After removal of 6 bases from V and 0 bases from J, the junction contained 12 bases not matched to a gene. Germline V gene data show CDR1 as KGHSH and CDR2 as LQKENI. CDR3 sequence reads: CASSRRKTGALNTEAFF. The DNA of the CDR3 is TGTGCCAGCTCCCGAAGAAAGACAGGGGCTTTGAACACTGAAGCTTTCTTT.

The chain combines TRBV30 with TRBJ1-1; D possibly corresponds to TRBD1 (6 bases). The CDR3 runs to 13 residues. Trimming took 3 bases from V and 0 from J, leaving 8 bases between them. The germline CDR1 and CDR2 sequences are GTSNPN and SVGIG (reference sequence). CDR3 sequence reads: CAWSTGMNTEAFF. CDR3 coding DNA: TGTGCCTGGAGCACAGGGATGAACACTGAAGCTTTCTTT. Full variable domain (rest looked up from reference TRBV30 and TRBJ1-1): SQTIHQWPATLVQPVGSPLSLECTVEGTSNPNLYWYRQAAGRGLQLLFYSVGIGQISSEVPQNLSASRPQDRQFILSSKKLLLSDSGFYLCAWSTGMNTEAFFGQGTRLTVV.

The chain links TRBV18 to TRBJ2-3; D is possibly TRBD2 (5 bases). Per germline, CDR1 KGHSH and CDR2 LQKENI. CDR3 size: 14 residues. V was trimmed by 10 bases and J by 7 bases, leaving 21 bases between them. This CDR3 reads CATLARTGDNTQYF. CDR3 sequence (DNA): TGTGCCACCTTAGCCCGGACTGGGGATAATACGCAGTATTTT. The full variable domain, rest sourced from reference TRBV18 and TRBJ2-3, is NAGVMQNPRHLVRRRGQEARLRCSPMKGHSHVYWYRQLPEEGLKFMVYLQKENIIDESGMPKERFSAEFPKEGPSILRIQQVVRGDSAAYFCATLARTGDNTQYFGPGTRLTVL.

The rearrangement links TRBV28 to TRBJ2-1; D may correspond to TRBD1 or TRBD2 (5 bases each). Germline CDR1 is MDHEN and CDR2 is SYDVKM. Trimming pared 6 bases from V and 0 bases from J, leaving 9 bases between. The CDR3 is 14 amino acids. CDR3 amino acids: CASSEGSSYNEQFF. The CDR3, as DNA: TGTGCCAGCAGCGAGGGGAGCTCCTACAATGAGCAGTTCTTC.

CDR3 sequence (DNA): TGTGCCAGCAGACCGGGACCTCAATCCGGGGAGCTGTTTTTT. It is translated as CASRPGPQSGELFF. The rearrangement joins TRBV7-2 to TRBJ2-2; the D gene could be TRBD1 or TRBD2 (5 bases each). V lost 6 bases, J lost 6 bases, and 14 bases lay in between. The CDR3 is 14 residues long. Germline loops: CDR1 SGHTA, CDR2 FQGNSA. Full variable domain (remainder filled in from reference TRBV7-2 and TRBJ2-2): GAGVSQSPSNKVTEKGKDVELRCDPISGHTALYWYRQSLGQGLEFLIYFQGNSAPDKSGLPSDRFSAERTGGSVSTLTIQRTQQEDSAVYLCASRPGPQSGELFFGEGSRLTVL.

This chain uses TRBV7-9 with TRBJ1-2; tentative D call: TRBD1 (5 bases). The CDR3 consists of 14 residues. Between the trimmed V and J ends, which lost 1 base and 2 bases, there was a span of 8 bases. The germline gives CDR1 SEHNR, CDR2 FQNEAQ (reference sequence). The CDR3: CASSLVEGNYGYTF. In nucleotides, the CDR3 is TGTGCCAGCAGCTTAGTTGAGGGGAACTATGGCTACACCTTC.

This chain uses TRBV4-3 with TRBJ1-2, with a tentative D call TRBD1 (5 bases). The germline V gene has CDR1 LGHNA and CDR2 YSLEER. Between the trimmed V and J ends, which lost 0 bases and 5 bases, there was a span of 16 bases. This CDR3 has 16 residues. In nucleotides, the CDR3 is TGCGCCAGCAGCCAAGATAGGGGCAGGGATCTATATGGCTACACCTTC. Protein sequence: CASSQDRGRDLYGYTF.

V gene TRBV10-3 combines with J gene TRBJ2-3; 11 bases align to TRBD1. The CDR3 has 15 amino acids. V was clipped by 7 bases and J by 4 bases; unmatched bases: 7. Germline V lookup: CDR1 ENHRY, CDR2 SYGVKD. The CDR3 DNA follows: TGTGCCATCACCCAGGGACAGGGGGGAGCAGATACGCAGTATTTT. Protein sequence: CAITQGQGGADTQYF.

The CDR3 region is CASSEIPSWSLHF. The CDR3, as DNA: TGTGCCAGCAGTGAAATCCCCTCATGGTCCCTCCACTTT. The chain employs TRBV6-1 and TRBJ1-6; no reliable D call. CDR3 length: 13 residues. Trimming cost V 2 bases and J 14 bases, with 13 bases left between them. Per the germline V gene, CDR1 is MNHNS and CDR2 is SASEGT.